These 14 T cell receptor beta chains share one sample of origin, sequenced in a study of cytomegalovirus exposure and HLA in healthy donors. The assay was immunoSEQ multiplex PCR, and TCRdb's table has in-frame clones only and misses some. The sample consists of 65,000 to 75,000 clones, 96% of them appearing once. Material: PBMCs. Source of these receptors: a woman younger than 30 in good health and CMV-seropositive.

The chain uses TRBV28 and TRBJ2-7; no firm D call. CDR3 length: 11 amino acids. The V and J ends lost 5 bases and 5 bases respectively, with 7 bases between them. From germline, CDR1 is MDHEN and CDR2 SYDVKM. CDR3 amino acids: CASSTSHEQYF. The CDR3 coding sequence is TGTGCCAGCAGTACCAGTCACGAGCAGTACTTC.

The chain links TRBV28 to TRBJ1-3, with D tentatively TRBD1 (6 bases). Germline CDR1 is MDHEN and CDR2 is SYDVKM. V was clipped by 5 bases and J by 0 bases, with 11 bases between them. This CDR3 has 15 residues. The CDR3 DNA sequence: TGTGCCAGCAGTGCCGGGACAATCTCTGGAAACACCATATATTTT. It is translated as CASSAGTISGNTIYF.

This rearrangement joins TRBV4-2 to TRBJ2-1; tentative D call: TRBD2 (5 bases). Trimming removed 0 bases at V and 2 bases at J, with 5 bases between. This CDR3 contains 14 residues. Germline-derived CDR1 and CDR2 are LGHNA and YNFKEQ. The CDR3 loop is CASSQELAYNEQFF. Here the CDR3 DNA reads TGTGCCAGCAGCCAAGAACTAGCCTACAATGAGCAGTTCTTC.

The chain recombines TRBV19 with TRBJ1-5; tentatively, D is TRBD1 (6 bases). This CDR3 is 15 amino acids long. Germline values: CDR1 LNHDA, CDR2 SQIVND (reference sequence). Trimming took 4 bases from V and 10 from J, leaving 20 bases between them. The CDR3 region has the DNA TGTGCCAGTAGTAACGGCCAGGGGACAACCCGTCCCCAGCATTTT. Encoded protein: CASSNGQGTTRPQHF.

This chain uses TRBV4-3 with TRBJ2-3; no reliable D call. The CDR3 spans 12 residues. Germline-derived CDR1 and CDR2 are LGHNA and YSLEER. Trimming removed 2 bases at V and 5 bases at J, with 5 bases between. DNA of the CDR3: TGCGCCAGCAGCCAATCCCAAGATACGCAGTATTTT. This translates into CASSQSQDTQYF.

The V call is TRBV30, the J call TRBJ2-6; 8 bases align to TRBD1. The CDR3 length is 20 residues. CDR1 and CDR2 (germline): GTSNPN, SVGIG (reference sequence). V shed 8 bases, J shed 1 base, and the junction held 22 bases outside the gene matches. CDR3 amino acids: CAGVFRDRIGVASGANVLTF. The CDR3 DNA follows: TGTGCCGGCGTATTCCGGGACAGGATAGGTGTGGCGTCTGGGGCCAACGTCCTGACTTTC.

The rearrangement joins TRBV27 to TRBJ2-7, with 11 bases lining up with TRBD2. Germline CDR1 and CDR2: MNHEY and SMNVEV (reference sequence). The CDR3 contains 15 residues. Trimming took 6 bases from V and 1 from J; bases not matched to a gene: 5. This CDR3 reads CASRATSGSSYEQYF. In nucleotides, the CDR3 is TGTGCCAGCAGGGCAACTAGCGGGAGTTCCTACGAGCAGTACTTC.

The chain has TRBV27 and TRBJ2-7, with 9 bases matching TRBD2. V shed 6 bases, J shed 2 bases, and the junction held 5 bases outside the gene matches. Germline V gives CDR1 MNHEY, CDR2 SMNVEV (reference sequence). The CDR3 runs to 14 residues. CDR3: CASRVAGVPYEQYF. The DNA for the CDR3 is TGTGCCAGCAGGGTAGCGGGAGTGCCCTACGAGCAGTACTTC.

J is TRBJ2-5 and V is TRBV28; 12 positions agree with TRBD1. This CDR3 has 16 amino acids. CDR1 MDHEN and CDR2 SYDVKM come from the germline V gene. Trimming cost V 10 bases and J 4 bases; bases outside gene matches: 13. The CDR3 protein is CATQSRRDRGLETQYF. CDR3 nucleotide sequence: TGTGCCACCCAGTCTCGACGGGACAGGGGGCTAGAGACCCAGTACTTC.

The chain is built from TRBV7-3 and TRBJ2-7; TRBD2 aligns across 16 bases. The CDR3 is 17 amino acids. CDR1 SGHTA and CDR2 FQGTGA come from the germline V gene. V trimming: 1 base; J trimming: 2 bases; junction bases outside the gene matches: 2. The CDR3 DNA follows: TGTGCCAGCAGCTTAAAGGGACTAGCGGGAGGGCCCTACGAGCAGTACTTC. It specifies CASSLKGLAGGPYEQYF.

The chain recombines TRBV7-2 with TRBJ2-2; 7 bases match TRBD2. The CDR3 covers 16 residues. Trimming removed 3 bases from V and 7 bases from J; junction bases left unmatched: 11. Germline assignment: CDR1 SGHTA and CDR2 FQGNSA. Here the CDR3 DNA reads TGTGCCAGCAGCTTTTGGCGGGAGCGCGCCGGCGGGGAGCTGTTTTTT. Its protein product is CASSFWRERAGGELFF.

The chain couples TRBV4-3 to TRBJ1-5, with unresolved D. Trimming removed 5 bases at V and 6 bases at J, with 11 bases between. Germline loops: CDR1 LGHNA, CDR2 YSLEER. The CDR3 contains 13 residues. DNA for the CDR3: TGCGCCAGCAGCTCATCGGGAGGTCAGCCCCAGCATTTT. This gives the protein CASSSSGGQPQHF.

The chain carries TRBV27 and TRBJ2-1; 12 bases are a match to TRBD1. The CDR3 spans 15 residues. J lost 6 bases, V lost 6 bases, and 6 bases had no gene match. Looked up from germline, CDR1 is MNHEY and CDR2 is SMNVEV (reference sequence). The CDR3 DNA reads TGTGCCAGCAGGTCACCGGGACAGGGGGCCAATGAGCAGTTCTTC. Its protein product is CASRSPGQGANEQFF.

The chain joins TRBV30 to TRBJ1-1; D possibly corresponds to TRBD1 (5 bases). V was trimmed by 5 bases and J by 4 bases, leaving 11 bases between them. Germline V gene data show CDR1 as GTSNPN and CDR2 as SVGIG (reference sequence). The CDR3 runs to 12 residues. In DNA, the CDR3 is TGTGCCTGGTCGGGGGGGGGCACTGAAGCTTTCTTT. This codes for CAWSGGGTEAFF.